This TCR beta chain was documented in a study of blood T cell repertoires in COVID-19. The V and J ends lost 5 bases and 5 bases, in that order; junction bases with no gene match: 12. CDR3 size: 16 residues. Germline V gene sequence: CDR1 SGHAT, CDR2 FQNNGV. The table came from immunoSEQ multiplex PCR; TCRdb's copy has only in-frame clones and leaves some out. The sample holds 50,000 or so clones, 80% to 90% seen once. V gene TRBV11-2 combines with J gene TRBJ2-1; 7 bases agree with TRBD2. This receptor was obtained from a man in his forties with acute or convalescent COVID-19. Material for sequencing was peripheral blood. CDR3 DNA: TGTGCCAGCAGCCCGATGACGGGGGGTGGCCACAATGAGCAGTTCTTC. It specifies CASSPMTGGGHNEQFF.